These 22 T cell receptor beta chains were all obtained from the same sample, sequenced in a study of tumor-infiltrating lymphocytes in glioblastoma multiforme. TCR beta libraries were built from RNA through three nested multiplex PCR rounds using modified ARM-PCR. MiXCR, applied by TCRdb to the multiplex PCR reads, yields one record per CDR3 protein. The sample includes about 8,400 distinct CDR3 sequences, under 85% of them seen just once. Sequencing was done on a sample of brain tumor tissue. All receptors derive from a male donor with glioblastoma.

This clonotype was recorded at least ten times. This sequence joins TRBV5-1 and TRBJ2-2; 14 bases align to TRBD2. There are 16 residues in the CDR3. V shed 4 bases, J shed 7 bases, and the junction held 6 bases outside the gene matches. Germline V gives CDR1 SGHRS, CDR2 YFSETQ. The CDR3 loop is CASSEGLAGVDGELFF. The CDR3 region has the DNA TGCGCCAGCAGCGAGGGACTAGCGGGAGTAGACGGGGAGCTGTTTTTT.

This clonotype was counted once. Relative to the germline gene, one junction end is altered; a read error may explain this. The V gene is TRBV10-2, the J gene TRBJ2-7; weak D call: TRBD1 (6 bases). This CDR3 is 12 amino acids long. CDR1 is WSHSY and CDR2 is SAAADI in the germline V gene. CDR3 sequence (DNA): TGCGCCAGCAGTGAGTCGATTGAAGACAGGCGGTTC. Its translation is CASSESIEDRRF.

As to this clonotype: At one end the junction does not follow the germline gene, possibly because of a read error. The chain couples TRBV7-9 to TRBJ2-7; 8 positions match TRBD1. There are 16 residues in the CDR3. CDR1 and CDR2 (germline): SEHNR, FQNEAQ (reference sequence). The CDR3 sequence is CASRNTGQVVTYERYF. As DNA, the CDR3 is TGTGCCAGCAGGAACACGGGACAGGTGGTAACCTACGAGCGGTACTTC. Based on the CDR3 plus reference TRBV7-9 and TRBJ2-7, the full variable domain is DTGVSQNPRHKITKRGQNVTFRCDPISEHNRLYWYRQTLGQGPEFLTYFQNEAQLEKSRLLSDRFSAERPKGSFSTLEIQRTEQGDSAMYLCASRNTGQVVTYERYFGPGTRLTVT.

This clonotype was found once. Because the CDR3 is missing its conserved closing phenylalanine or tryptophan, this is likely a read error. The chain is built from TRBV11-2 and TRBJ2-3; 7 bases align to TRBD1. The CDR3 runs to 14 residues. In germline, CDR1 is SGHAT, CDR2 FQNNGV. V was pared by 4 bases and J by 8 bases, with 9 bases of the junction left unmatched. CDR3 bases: TGTGCCAGCAGCTCACAGGGGATGGCAGTTACGCAGTATTTG. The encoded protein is CASSSQGMAVTQYL.

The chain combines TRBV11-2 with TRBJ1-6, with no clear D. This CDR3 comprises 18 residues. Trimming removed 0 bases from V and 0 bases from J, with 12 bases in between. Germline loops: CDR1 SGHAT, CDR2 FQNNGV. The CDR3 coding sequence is TGTGCCAGCAGCTTAGATGGGCGGTGGAGCTCCTATAATTCACCCCTCCACTTT. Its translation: CASSLDGRWSSYNSPLHF.

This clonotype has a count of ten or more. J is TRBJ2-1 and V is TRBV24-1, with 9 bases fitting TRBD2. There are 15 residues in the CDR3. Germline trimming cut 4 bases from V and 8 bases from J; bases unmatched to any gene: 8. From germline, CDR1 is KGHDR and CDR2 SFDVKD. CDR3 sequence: CATSEGLVAGDEQFF. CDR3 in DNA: TGTGCCACCAGTGAAGGTCTAGTAGCGGGAGATGAGCAGTTCTTC.

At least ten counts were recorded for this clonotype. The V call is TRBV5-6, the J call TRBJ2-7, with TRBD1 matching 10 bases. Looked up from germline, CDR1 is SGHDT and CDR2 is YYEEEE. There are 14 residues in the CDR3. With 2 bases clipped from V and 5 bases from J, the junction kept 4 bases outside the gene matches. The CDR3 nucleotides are TGTGCCAGCAGCTTCAGACAGGGGGCGGACGAGCAGTACTTC. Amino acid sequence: CASSFRQGADEQYF.

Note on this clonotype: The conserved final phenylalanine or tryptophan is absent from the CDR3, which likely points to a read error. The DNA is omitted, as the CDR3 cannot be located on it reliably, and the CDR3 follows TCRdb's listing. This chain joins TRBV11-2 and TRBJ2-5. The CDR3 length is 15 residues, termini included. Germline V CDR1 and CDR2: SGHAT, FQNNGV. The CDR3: CASSLVVGLQETQHI.

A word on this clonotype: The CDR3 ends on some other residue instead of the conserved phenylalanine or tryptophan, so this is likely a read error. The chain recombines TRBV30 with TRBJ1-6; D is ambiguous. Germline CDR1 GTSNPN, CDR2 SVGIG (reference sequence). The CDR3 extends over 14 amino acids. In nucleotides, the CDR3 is TGTGCCTGGTCCCGGGCCGATTATAATCCACCCCTCCACTGT. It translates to CAWSRADYNPPLHC.

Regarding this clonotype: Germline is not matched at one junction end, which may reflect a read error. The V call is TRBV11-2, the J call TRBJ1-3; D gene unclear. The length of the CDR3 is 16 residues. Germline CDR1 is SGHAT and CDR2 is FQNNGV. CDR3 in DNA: TGTGCCAGCAGCTTAGATAACCCAGTCTCTGGAAACACCATATTTTTT. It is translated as CASSLDNPVSGNTIFF. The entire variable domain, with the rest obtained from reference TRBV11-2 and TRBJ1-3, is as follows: EAGVAQSPRYKIIEKRQSVAFWCNPISGHATLYWYQQILGQGPKLLIQFQNNGVVDDSQLPKDRFSAERLKGVDSTLKIQPAKLEDSAVYLCASSLDNPVSGNTIFFGEGSWLTVV.

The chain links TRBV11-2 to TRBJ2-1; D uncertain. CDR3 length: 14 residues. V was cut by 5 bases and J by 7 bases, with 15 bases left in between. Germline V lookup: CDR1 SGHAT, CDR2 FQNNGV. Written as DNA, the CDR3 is TGTGCCAGCAGCCCTAAGGTCTACCGGAATGAGCAGTTCTTC. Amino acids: CASSPKVYRNEQFF.

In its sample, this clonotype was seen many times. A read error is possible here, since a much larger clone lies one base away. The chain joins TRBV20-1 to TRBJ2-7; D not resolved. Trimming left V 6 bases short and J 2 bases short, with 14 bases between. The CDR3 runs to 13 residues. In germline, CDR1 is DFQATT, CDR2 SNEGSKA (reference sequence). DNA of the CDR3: TGCAGTGCCGGTCGACTGGAGACCTACGAGCAGTACTTC. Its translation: CSAGRLETYEQYF.

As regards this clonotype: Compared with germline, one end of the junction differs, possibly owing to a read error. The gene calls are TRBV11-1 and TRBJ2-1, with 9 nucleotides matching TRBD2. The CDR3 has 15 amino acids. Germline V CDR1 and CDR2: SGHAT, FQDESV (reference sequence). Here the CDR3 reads CASSLEGLAYNEQFF. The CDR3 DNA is TGTGCCAGCAGCTTAGAGGGACTAGCCTATAATGAGCAGTTCTTC.

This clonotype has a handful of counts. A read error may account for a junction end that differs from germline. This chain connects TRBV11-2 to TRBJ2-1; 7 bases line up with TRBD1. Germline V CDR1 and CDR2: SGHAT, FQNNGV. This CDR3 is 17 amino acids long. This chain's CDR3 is CACILAVRGPSRNKQFF. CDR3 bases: TGTGCCTGCATCTTAGCAGTAAGGGGGCCTTCGCGCAATAAGCAGTTCTTC.

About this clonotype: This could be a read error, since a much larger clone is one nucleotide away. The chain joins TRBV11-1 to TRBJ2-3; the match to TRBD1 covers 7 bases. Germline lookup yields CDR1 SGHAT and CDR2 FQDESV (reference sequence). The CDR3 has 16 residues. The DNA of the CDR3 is TGTGCCAGCAGCTTTTTCGGACAGGTAGACACAGATATGCAGTATTTT. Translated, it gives CASSFFGQVDTDMQYF.

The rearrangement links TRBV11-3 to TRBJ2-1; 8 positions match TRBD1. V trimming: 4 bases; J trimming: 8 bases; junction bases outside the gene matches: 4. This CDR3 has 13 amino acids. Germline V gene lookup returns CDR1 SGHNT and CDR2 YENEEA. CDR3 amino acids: CASSYGQGDEQFF. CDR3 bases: TGTGCCAGCAGCTACGGACAGGGCGATGAGCAGTTCTTC. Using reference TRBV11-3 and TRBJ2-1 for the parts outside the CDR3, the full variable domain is EAGVVQSPRYKIIEKKQPVAFWCNPISGHNTLYWYLQNLGQGPELLIRYENEEAVDDSQLPKDRFSAERLKGVDSTLKIQPAELGDSAVYLCASSYGQGDEQFFGPGTRLTVL.

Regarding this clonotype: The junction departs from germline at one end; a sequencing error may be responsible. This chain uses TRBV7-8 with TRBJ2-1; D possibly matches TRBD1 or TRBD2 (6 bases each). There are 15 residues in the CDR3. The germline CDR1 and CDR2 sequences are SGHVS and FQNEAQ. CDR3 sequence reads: CARSQKFGGYNKQFF. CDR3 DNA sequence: TGTGCCCGCAGCCAGAAGTTCGGGGGCTACAATAAGCAGTTCTTC. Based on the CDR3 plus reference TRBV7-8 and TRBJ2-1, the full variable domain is GAGVSQSPRYKVAKRGQDVALRCDPISGHVSLFWYQQALGQGPEFLTYFQNEAQLDKSGLPSDRFFAERPEGSVSTLKIQRTQQEDSAVYLCARSQKFGGYNKQFFGPGTRLTVL.

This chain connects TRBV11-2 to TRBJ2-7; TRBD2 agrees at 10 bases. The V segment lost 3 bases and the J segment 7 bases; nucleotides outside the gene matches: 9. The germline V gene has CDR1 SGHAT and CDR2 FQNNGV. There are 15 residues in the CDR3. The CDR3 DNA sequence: TGTGCCAGCAGCTTTACTAGCGGGACCGTCGGGGAGCAGTACTTC. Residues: CASSFTSGTVGEQYF.

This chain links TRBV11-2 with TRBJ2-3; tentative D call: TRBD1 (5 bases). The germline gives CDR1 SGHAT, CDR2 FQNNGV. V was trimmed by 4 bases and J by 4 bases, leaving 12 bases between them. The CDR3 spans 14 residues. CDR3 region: CASSSQQGSDTQYF. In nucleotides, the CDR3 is TGTGCCAGCAGCTCCCAGCAGGGCTCAGATACGCAGTATTTT.

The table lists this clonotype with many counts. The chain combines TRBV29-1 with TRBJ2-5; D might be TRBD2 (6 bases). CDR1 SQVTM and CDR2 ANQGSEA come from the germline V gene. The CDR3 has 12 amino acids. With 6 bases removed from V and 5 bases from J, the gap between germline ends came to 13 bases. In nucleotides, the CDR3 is TGCAGCGTCCCCCGGGAGTGGGAGACCCAGTACTTC. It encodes CSVPREWETQYF.

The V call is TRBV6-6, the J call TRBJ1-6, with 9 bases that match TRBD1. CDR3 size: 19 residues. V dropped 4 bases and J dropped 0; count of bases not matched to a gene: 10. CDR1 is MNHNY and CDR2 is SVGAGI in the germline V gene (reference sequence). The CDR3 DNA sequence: TGTGCCAGCAGTTGGGACAGGGAGGAAAGTAGCTCCTATAATTCACCCCTCCACTTT. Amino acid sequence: CASSWDREESSSYNSPLHF.

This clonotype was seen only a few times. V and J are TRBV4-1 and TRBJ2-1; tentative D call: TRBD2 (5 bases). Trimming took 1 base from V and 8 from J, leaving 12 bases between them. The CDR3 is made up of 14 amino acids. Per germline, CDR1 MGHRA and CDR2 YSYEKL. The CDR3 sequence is CASSQVGVGDEQFF. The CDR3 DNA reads TGCGCCAGCAGCCAAGTAGGAGTCGGGGATGAGCAGTTCTTC.